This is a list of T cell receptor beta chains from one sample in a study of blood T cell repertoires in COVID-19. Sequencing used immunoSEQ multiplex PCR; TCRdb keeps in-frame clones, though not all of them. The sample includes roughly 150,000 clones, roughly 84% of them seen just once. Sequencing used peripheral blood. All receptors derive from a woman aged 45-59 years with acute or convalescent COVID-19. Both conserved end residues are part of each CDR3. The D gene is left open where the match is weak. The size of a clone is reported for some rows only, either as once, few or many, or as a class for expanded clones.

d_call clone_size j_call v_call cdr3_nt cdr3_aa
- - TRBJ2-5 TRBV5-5 TGTGCCAGCAGCTTGGGGACAGCCCAAGAGACCCAGTACTTC CASSLGTAQETQYF
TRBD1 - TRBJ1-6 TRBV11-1 TGTGCCAGCAGCCAAAAGGACAGGAGTTATAATTCACCCCTCCACTTT CASSQKDRSYNSPLHF
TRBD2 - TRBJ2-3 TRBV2 TGTGCCAGAAAGCGGGGGCCATACACAGATACGCAGTATTTT CARKRGPYTDTQYF
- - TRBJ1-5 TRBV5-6 TGTGCCAGCAGCGGGGCTAGGGATCAGCCCCAGCATTTT CASSGARDQPQHF
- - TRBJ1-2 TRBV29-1 TGCAGCGTTGGCCAGGTGGATGGCTACACCTTC CSVGQVDGYTF
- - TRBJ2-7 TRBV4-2 TGTGCCAGCAGCCAAGATCTGGCGGGGCATCTCGGCTACGAGCAGTACTTC CASSQDLAGHLGYEQYF
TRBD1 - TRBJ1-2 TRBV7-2 TGTGCCAGCAGCTTAGGGGACAGGATGGGTAGTGGCTACACCTTC CASSLGDRMGSGYTF
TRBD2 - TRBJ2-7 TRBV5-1 TGCGCCAGCAGCCGGGGGAGGGACGGGAGTTACGAGCAGTACTTC CASSRGRDGSYEQYF
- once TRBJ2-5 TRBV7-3 TGTGCCAGCAGCCCGGTGGGGGCAGGAGAGACCCAGTACTTC CASSPVGAGETQYF
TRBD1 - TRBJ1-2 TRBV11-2 TGTGCCAGCAGTCGGACAGGGGCGATTTATGGCTACACCTTC CASSRTGAIYGYTF
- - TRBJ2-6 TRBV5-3 TGTGCCAGAAGCTTGGTGCGTACAGGGTACCCCTCCTCTGGGGCCAACGTCCTGACTTTC CARSLVRTGYPSSGANVLTF
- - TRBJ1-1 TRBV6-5 TGTGCCAGCAGTAGGCACAGGGATGAAGCTTTCTTT CASSRHRDEAFF
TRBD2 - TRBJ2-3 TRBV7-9 TGTGCCAGCAGCTTAGGTTCTAGCGGACCCACAGATACGCAGTATTTT CASSLGSSGPTDTQYF
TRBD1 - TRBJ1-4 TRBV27 TGTGCCAGCAGGCAAGCCGGGACAGGATCTCGTCGCTCTACTGAAAAACTGTTTTTT CASRQAGTGSRRSTEKLFF
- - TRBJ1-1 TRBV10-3 TGTGCCAGCAAACGGGCAGGGGCCTTACTAAACACTGAAGCTTTCTTT CASKRAGALLNTEAFF
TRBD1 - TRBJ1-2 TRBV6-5 TGTGCCAGCAGTTACACGACAGGGGGCCCTTATGGCTACACCTTC CASSYTTGGPYGYTF
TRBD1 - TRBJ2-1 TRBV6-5 TGTGCCAGCAGTTACTACGGGGACAGGCGAGGCAATGAGCAGTTCTTC CASSYYGDRRGNEQFF
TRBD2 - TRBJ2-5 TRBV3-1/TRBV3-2 TGTGCCAGCAGCCTTCCTAGCGGGAGTCTCCAAGAGACCCAGTACTTC CASSLPSGSLQETQYF
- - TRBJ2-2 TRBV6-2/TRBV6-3 TGTGCCAGCAGTCCAAATCAATTTACCGGGGAGCTGTTTTTT CASSPNQFTGELFF
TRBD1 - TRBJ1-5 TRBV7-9 TGTGCCAGCAGCCCGACAGGGGGTTACGATCAGCCCCAGCATTTT CASSPTGGYDQPQHF
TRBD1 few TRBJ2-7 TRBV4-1 TGCGCCAGCAGCCAAGTGCAGGGGGCTCGGGAGCAGTACTTC CASSQVQGAREQYF
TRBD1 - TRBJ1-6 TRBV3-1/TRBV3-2 TGTGCCAGCAGCCAAGCTGCAGGGGGACGATCACCCCTCCACTTT CASSQAAGGRSPLHF
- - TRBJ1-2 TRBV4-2 TGTGCCAGCAGCCAAGATCGGGCAGGGACAATCTATGGCTACACCTTC CASSQDRAGTIYGYTF
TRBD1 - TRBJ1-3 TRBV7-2 TGTGCCAGCAGCATAGACAGGGGGCGCAACGGAAACACCATATATTTT CASSIDRGRNGNTIYF
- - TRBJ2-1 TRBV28 TGTGCCAGCAGTTTAAGCGGAACCCACAATGAGCAGTTCTTC CASSLSGTHNEQFF
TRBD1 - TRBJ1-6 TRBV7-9 TGTGCCAGCAGCCCGCCGGGACAGGCGTACAATTCACCCCTCCACTTT CASSPPGQAYNSPLHF
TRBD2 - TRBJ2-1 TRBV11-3 TGTGCCAGCAGCTTAGGGGGTAGCGGGGGGAATGAGCAGTTCTTC CASSLGGSGGNEQFF
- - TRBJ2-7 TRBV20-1 TGCAGTGCTAGTGTCGCGGGGCGAACCTACGAGCAGTACTTC CSASVAGRTYEQYF
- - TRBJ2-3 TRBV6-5 TGTGCCAGCATCTTTCCGGGAATTGATACGCAGTATTTT CASIFPGIDTQYF
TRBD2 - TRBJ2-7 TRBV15 TGTGCCACCAGCAGAGGGCGGACTAGTCCTGTGGAGCAGTACTTC CATSRGRTSPVEQYF
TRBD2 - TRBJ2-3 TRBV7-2 TGTGCCAGCAGCGGAGCTAGCGGGGGGGATAGCACAGATACGCAGTATTTT CASSGASGGDSTDTQYF
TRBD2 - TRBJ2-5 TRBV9 TGTGCCAGCAGCGTGGGACTAGCGGGAGTAAAAGAGACCCAGTACTTC CASSVGLAGVKETQYF
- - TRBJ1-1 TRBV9 TGTGCCAGCAGCGATTTGCGGGGGATCGAAAACACTGAAGCTTTCTTT CASSDLRGIENTEAFF
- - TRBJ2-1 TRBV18 TGTGCCAGCTCACCTCGGTCCGGGAACAATGAGCAGTTCTTC CASSPRSGNNEQFF
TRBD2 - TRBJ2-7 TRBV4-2 TGTGCCAGCAGCACACCGGTAGCGGGGGTACTCTACGAGCAGTACTTC CASSTPVAGVLYEQYF
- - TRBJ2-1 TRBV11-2 TGTGCCAGCAGCTTAGGTGCGGGGTTAAACAATGAGCAGTTCTTC CASSLGAGLNNEQFF
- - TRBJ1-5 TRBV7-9 TGTGCCAGCAGCTTAGCCGGGGGGGCTGCCCAGCATTTT CASSLAGGAAQHF
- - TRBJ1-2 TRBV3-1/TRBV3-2 TGTGCCAGCAGCGCCCGGGACAAACAAAGCGGCTACACCTTC CASSARDKQSGYTF